This T cell receptor beta chain derives from a study of Ad26.COV2.S vaccination and SARS-CoV-2 variants (dated by TCRdb to the early 2020s). Regarding the research as a whole: Vaccine-arm donors were drawn from COV1001, a multicentre, randomized, double-blind, placebo-controlled phase I-IIa trial of Ad26.COV2.S in healthy adults. Ad26.COV2.S was administered intramuscularly at a dose of 5x10^10 or 1x10^11 viral particles, either as one shot or as two shots given 56 days apart. TCRbeta repertoire sequencing was used to assess the specificity and breadth of SARS-CoV-2-reactive T cell receptors after Ad26.COV2.S vaccination. A total of approximately 30 samples were included in the TCR-sequenced set, comprising around 20 Ad26.COV2.S vaccine recipients, 5 placebo recipients and 8 SARS-CoV-2 convalescent individuals. Trial participants were randomized into five groups of five: low-dose or high-dose Ad26.COV2.S given once or twice, or placebo on both occasions. Investigators did not know the trial group allocation while performing experiments and assessing outcomes. Broader findings and caveats from the paper: Non-spike TCR breadth was comparable between vaccine and placebo recipients, consistent with the vaccine containing only spike. Ad26.COV2.S recipients had higher spike-specific TCR breadth than placebo recipients (P = 0.0014). The study lacked the statistical power to compare responses across vaccine doses or regimens. After vaccination, substantial breadth of spike-specific CD8+ and CD4+ T cell responses was reported. The authors noted that total T cell responses may have been underestimated by the TCR breadth and depth analyses.

Trimming at the junction amounts to 4 bases on V and 6 bases on J, and the germline ends lie 18 bases apart. CDR1 and CDR2, per the germline V gene, are KGHSH and LQKENI. The CDR3 runs 15 amino acids, cysteine and phenylalanine included. The sequence is cut down to CDR3 DNA, 45 bases in frame from base 1. The immunoSEQ Assay was the method used to sequence TCRbeta CDR3 regions. After extraction, genomic DNA underwent amplification by bias-controlled multiplex PCR, followed by high-throughput sequencing. The paper's processing steps were these. To quantify the absolute abundance of each unique TCRbeta CDR3 region, sequences were collapsed and filtered. T cell fraction was estimated by normalizing TCRbeta template counts to usable DNA, which was measured by amplifying reference genes present in all nucleated cells. Repertoire TCRs were annotated as SARS-CoV-2-specific by exact matching of V gene, CDR3 amino acid sequence and J gene to a known reactive TCR set. The reference SARS-CoV-2 TCR set was derived from MIRA and filtered for enrichment in COVID-19-positive ImmuneCODE repertoires, a step that removed public or cross-reactive TCRs. Using the MIRA antigens, annotated TCRs were further analysed by specific ORF or by position within an ORF. Depth was the summed frequency of annotated unique rearrangements, while breadth was defined as annotated unique rearrangements over total unique productive rearrangements. Group comparisons of TCR breadth used two-sided Wilcoxon rank-sum tests. TCRdb holds this immuneACCESS table with in-frame rearrangements only. Some clones are missing; in checked studies, unresolved V genes explain under half, and the rest has no known cause. The DNA gave D and trimming, while V, J and clone size come from that table. The sample contains roughly 300,000 clones, around 89% of them found a single time. The leading ten clones occupy around 5.3% of the sample.

This clone was seen a single time. Its binding antigen is unknown. It has no much larger one-base neighbor in the sample; base qualities were not kept. Per the publication, the treatment or condition label means: some 19 received Ad26.COV2.S at low or high dose, single or two shots; roughly five received placebo; per-sample allocation not given. For vaccine and placebo recipients, repertoires were sequenced using samples collected on day 63 after the first injection. Between 29 July and 7 August 2020, Cohort 1b enrolled 25 adults aged 18-55 years at one site in Boston, USA. Ad26.COV2.S was a replication-incompetent adenovirus type 26 vector expressing a prefusion-stabilized SARS-CoV-2 spike protein from the original Wuhan strain.

The sequence joins TRBV18 to TRBJ1-1; TRBD1 might be the D gene, on 5 matching bases. The receptor was isolated from a person aged 18-60 years who received the Ad26.COV2.S COVID-19 vaccine or a placebo. The material was peripheral blood, obtained in a trial of Ad26.COV2.S vaccine versus placebo. The DNA reads TGTGCCAGCTCACACCTAGACAGCGGGTCGGCTGAAGCTTTCTTT. The translation is CASSHLDSGSAEAFF.